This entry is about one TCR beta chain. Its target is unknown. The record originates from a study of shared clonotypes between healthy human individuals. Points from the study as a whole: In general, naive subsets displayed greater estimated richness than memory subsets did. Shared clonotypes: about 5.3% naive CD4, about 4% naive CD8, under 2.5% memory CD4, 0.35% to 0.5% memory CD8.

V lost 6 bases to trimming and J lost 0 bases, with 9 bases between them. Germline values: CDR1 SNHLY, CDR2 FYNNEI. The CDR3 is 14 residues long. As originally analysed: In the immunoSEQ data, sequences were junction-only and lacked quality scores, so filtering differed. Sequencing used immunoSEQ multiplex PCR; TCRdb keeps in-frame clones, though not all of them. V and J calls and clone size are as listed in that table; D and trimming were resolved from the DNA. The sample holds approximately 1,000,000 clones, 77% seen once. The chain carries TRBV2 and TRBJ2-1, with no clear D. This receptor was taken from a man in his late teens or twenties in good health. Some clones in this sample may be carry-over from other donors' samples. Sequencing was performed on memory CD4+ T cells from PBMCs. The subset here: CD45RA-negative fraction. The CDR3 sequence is CASSPLRSYNEQFF. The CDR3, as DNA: TGTGCCAGCAGCCCCCTCCGCTCCTACAATGAGCAGTTCTTC.